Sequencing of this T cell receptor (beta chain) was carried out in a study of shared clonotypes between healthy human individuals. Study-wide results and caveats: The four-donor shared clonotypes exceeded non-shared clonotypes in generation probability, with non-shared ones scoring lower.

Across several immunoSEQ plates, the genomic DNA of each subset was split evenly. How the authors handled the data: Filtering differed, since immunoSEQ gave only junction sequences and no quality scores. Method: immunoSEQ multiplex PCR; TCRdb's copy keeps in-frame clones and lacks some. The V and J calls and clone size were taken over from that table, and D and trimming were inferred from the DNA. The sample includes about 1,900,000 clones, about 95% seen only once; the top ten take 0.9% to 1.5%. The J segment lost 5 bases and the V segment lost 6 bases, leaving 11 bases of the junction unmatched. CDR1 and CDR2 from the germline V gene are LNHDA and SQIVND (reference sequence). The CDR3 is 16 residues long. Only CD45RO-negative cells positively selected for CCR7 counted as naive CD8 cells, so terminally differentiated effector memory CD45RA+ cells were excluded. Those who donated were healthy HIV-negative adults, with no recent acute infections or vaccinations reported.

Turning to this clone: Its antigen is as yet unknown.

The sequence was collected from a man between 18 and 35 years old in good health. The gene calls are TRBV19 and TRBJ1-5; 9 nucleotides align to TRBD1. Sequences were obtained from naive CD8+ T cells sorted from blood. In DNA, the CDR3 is TGTGCCAGTAGGCGGATCCGGGACAGGGTGGATCAGCCCCAGCATTTT. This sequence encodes CASRRIRDRVDQPQHF. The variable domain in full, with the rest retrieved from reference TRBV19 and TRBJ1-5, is DGGITQSPKYLFRKEGQNVTLSCEQNLNHDAMYWYRQDPGQGLRLIYYSQIVNDFQKGDIAEGYSVSREKKESFPLTVTSAQKNPTAFYLCASRRIRDRVDQPQHFGDGTRLSIL.